Given below is one T cell receptor (beta chain) in context. This entry comes from a study of blood T cell repertoires in COVID-19. Generated by immunoSEQ multiplex PCR, the TCRdb table keeps only in-frame clones and is missing some. This sample has about 150,000 clones, with under 90% found just once. Germline V gives CDR1 SGHRS, CDR2 YFSETQ. The CDR3 spans 15 residues. J lost 1 base, V lost 0 bases, and 0 bases had no gene match. The rearrangement joins TRBV5-1 to TRBJ2-5; 10 bases are shared with TRBD1. This receptor was identified in a woman aged 60-75 years with active or convalescent COVID-19. The sequenced material came from peripheral blood. Here the CDR3 DNA reads TGCGCCAGCAGCTTGGGACAGGGGGCCCAAGAGACCCAGTACTTC. Translating gives CASSLGQGAQETQYF.